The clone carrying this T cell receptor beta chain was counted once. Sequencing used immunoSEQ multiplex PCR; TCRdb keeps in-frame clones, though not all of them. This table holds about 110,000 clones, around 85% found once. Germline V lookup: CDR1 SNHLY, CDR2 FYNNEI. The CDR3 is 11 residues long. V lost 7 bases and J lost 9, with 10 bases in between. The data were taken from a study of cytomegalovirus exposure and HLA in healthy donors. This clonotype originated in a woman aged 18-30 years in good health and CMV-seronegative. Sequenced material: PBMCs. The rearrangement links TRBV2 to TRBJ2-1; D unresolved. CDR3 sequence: CASNSLSEQFF. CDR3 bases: TGTGCCAGCAACTCGTTAAGTGAGCAGTTCTTC.